This T cell receptor beta chain came from a study of T cells in pancreatic ductal adenocarcinoma. The CDR3 is 17 amino acids. CDR1 is SGHVS and CDR2 is FNYEAQ in the germline V gene. Trimming shortened V by 2 bases and J by 3 bases, and 17 bases separated the two germline ends. Only in-frame clones appear in the TCRdb table, and some are missing; sequencing was by immunoSEQ multiplex PCR. Of around 100,000 clones listed, about 95% are singletons. No neoadjuvant therapy was given to the selected pancreatic ductal adenocarcinoma patients before their surgery. Regarding the study as a whole: The resected pancreatic cancer cohort was biased toward the minority with early-stage disease.

A word on this clone: Antigen: not known.

The origin of this receptor is a human donor with pancreatic ductal adenocarcinoma. The sample comprised PBMCs. The J gene is TRBJ1-3, the V gene TRBV7-6; D ambiguous. CDR3 in DNA: TGTGCCAGCAGCTTACTTTCCCGCGGGGTTGGTGGAAACACCATATATTTT. Protein product: CASSLLSRGVGGNTIYF. Using reference TRBV7-6 and TRBJ1-3 for the parts outside the CDR3, the full variable domain is GAGVSQSPRYKVTKRGQDVALRCDPISGHVSLYWYRQALGQGPEFLTYFNYEAQQDKSGLPNDRFSAERPEGSISTLTIQRTEQRDSAMYRCASSLLSRGVGGNTIYFGEGSWLTVV.